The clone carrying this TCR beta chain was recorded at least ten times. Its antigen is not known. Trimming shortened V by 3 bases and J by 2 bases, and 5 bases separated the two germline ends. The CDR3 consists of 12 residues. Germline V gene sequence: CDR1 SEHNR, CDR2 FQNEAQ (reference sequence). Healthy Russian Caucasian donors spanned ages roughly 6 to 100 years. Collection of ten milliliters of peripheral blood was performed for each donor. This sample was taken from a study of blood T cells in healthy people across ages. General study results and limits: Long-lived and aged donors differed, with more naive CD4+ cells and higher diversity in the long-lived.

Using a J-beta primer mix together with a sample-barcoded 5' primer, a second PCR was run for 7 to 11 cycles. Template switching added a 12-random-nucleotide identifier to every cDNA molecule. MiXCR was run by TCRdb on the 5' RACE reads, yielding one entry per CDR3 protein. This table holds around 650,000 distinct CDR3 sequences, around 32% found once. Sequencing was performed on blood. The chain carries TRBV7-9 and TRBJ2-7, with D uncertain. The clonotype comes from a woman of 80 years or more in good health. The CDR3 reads CASSLTTYEQYF. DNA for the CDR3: TGTGCCAGCAGCTTGACCACCTACGAGCAGTACTTC.